This T cell receptor (beta chain) was captured by sequencing in a study of blood T cell repertoires in COVID-19. About the research overall: COVID-19 samples, acute and convalescent, were from the United States, Italy and Spain. T cells, B-cell-depleted T cells, or PBMCs supplied cDNA or gDNA.

Original processing notes: For nucleated cells, counts were estimated from reference gene primer amplification. Measured with immunoSEQ multiplex PCR; TCRdb has only the in-frame clones, and not every one. The DNA gave D and trimming, while V, J and clone size come from that table. The sample yields more than 75,000 clones, 89% seen once. What was sequenced was peripheral blood. This TCR came from a man aged 50 or older with COVID-19, enrolled during active disease.

CDR3 sequence reads: CASSPGQGENYGYTF. DNA for the CDR3: TGCGCCAGCAGCCCGGGACAGGGAGAAAACTATGGCTACACCTTC. V is TRBV5-1 and J is TRBJ1-2, with 9 positions matching TRBD1. This CDR3 contains 15 residues. In germline, CDR1 is SGHRS, CDR2 YFSETQ. V dropped 4 bases and J dropped 2; count of bases not matched to a gene: 6.